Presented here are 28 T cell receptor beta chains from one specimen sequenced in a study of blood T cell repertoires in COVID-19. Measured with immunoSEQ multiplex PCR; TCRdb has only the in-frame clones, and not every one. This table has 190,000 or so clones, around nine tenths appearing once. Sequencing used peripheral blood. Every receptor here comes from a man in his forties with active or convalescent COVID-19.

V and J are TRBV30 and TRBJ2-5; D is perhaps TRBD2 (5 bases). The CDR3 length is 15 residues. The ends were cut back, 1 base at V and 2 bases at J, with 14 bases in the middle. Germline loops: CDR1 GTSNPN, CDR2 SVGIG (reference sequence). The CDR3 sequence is CAWSAPGLSQETQYF. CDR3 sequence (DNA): TGTGCCTGGAGTGCCCCGGGATTATCGCAAGAGACCCAGTACTTC.

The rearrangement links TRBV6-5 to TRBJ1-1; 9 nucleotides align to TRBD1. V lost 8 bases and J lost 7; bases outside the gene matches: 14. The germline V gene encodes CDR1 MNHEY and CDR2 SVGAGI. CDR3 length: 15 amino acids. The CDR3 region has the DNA TGTGCCAGCTCAATCGAGACAGGGGGACAAGGTGAAGCTTTCTTT. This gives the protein CASSIETGGQGEAFF.

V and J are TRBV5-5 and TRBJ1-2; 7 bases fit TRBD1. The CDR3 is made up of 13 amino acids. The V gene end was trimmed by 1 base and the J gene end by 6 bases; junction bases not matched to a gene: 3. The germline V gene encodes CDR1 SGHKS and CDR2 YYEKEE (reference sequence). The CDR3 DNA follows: TGTGCCAGCAGCTTGTTTGGGACAGATGGCTACACCTTC. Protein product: CASSLFGTDGYTF. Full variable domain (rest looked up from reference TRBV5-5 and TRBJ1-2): DAGVTQSPTHLIKTRGQQVTLRCSPISGHKSVSWYQQVLGQGPQFIFQYYEKEERGRGNFPDRFSARQFPNYSSELNVNALLLGDSALYLCASSLFGTDGYTFGSGTRLTVV.

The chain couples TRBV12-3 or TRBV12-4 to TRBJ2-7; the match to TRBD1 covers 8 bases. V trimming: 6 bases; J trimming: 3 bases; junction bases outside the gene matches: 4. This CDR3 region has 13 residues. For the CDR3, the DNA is TGTGCCAGCAGAAGGACAGGGCGCTACGAGCAGTACTTC. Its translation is CASRRTGRYEQYF.

CDR3: CATSDSRGASNEKLFF. CDR3 sequence (DNA): TGTGCCACCAGTGATTCACGGGGGGCCTCTAATGAAAAACTGTTTTTT. The chain combines TRBV24-1 with TRBJ1-4, with D possibly being TRBD1 (6 bases). Deletions cut 2 bases from V and 3 bases from J, with 12 bases between. The germline CDR1 and CDR2 sequences are KGHDR and SFDVKD. This CDR3 spans 16 amino acids.

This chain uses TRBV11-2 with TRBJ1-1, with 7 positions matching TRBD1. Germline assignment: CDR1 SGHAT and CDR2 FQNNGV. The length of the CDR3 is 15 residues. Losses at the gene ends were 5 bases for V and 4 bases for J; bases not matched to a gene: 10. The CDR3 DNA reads TGTGCCAGCAGCCGAAACAGGGGAGTGAGCACTGAAGCTTTCTTT. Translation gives CASSRNRGVSTEAFF.

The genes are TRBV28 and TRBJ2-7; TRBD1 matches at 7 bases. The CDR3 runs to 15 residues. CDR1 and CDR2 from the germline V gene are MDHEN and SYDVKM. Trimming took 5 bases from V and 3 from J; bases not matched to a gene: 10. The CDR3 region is CASSADRAHYYEQYF. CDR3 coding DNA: TGTGCCAGCAGTGCCGACAGGGCCCACTACTACGAGCAGTACTTC.

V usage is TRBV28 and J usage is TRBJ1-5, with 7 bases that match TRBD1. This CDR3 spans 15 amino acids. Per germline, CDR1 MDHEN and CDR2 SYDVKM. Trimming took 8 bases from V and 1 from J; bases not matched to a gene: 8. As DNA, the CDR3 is TGTGCCAGCTTTTACGACAGGGTAAGCAATCAGCCCCAGCATTTT. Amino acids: CASFYDRVSNQPQHF.

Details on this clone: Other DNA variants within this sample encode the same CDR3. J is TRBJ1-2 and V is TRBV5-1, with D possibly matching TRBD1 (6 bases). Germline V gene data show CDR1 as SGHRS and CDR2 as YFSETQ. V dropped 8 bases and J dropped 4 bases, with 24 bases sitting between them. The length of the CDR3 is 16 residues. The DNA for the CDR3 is TGCGCCAGTAGCCCTACCCCCGGGACATTCCTCTATGGCTACACCTTC. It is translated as CASSPTPGTFLYGYTF.

The CDR3, as DNA: TGTGCCAGCTTTGGACAGGGGAACACTGAAGCTTTCTTT. Translated, it gives CASFGQGNTEAFF. V is TRBV6-5 and J is TRBJ1-1; 8 nucleotides agree with TRBD1. CDR3 size: 13 residues. V dropped 8 bases and J dropped 1; count of bases not matched to a gene: 3. Germline CDR1 reads MNHEY; CDR2 reads SVGAGI.

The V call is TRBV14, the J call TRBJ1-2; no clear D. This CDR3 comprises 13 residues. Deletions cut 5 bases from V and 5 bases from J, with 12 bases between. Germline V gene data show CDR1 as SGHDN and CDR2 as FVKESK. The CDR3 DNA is TGTGCCAGCAGCTATCCCAGCGCGTATGGCTACACCTTC. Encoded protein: CASSYPSAYGYTF.

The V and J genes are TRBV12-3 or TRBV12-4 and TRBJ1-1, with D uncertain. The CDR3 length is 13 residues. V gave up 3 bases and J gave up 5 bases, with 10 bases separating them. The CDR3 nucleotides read TGTGCCAGCAGTTTGGGCTGGATGACTGAAGCTTTCTTT. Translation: CASSLGWMTEAFF.

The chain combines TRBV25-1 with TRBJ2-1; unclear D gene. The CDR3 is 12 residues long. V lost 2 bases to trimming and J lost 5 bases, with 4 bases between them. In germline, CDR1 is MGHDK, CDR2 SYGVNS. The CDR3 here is CASSEQDNEQFF. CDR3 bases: TGTGCCAGCAGTGAACAGGACAATGAGCAGTTCTTC. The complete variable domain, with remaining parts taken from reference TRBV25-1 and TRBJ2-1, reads EADIYQTPRYLVIGTGKKITLECSQTMGHDKMYWYQQDPGMELHLIHYSYGVNSTEKGDLSSESTVSRIRTEHFPLTLESARPSHTSQYLCASSEQDNEQFFGPGTRLTVL.

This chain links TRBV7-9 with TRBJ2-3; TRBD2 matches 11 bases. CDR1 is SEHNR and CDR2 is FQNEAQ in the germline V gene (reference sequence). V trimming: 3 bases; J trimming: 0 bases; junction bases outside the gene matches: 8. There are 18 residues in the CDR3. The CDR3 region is CASSFWTSGSSSTDTQYF. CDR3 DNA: TGTGCCAGCAGCTTTTGGACTAGCGGGTCTTCTAGCACAGATACGCAGTATTTT.

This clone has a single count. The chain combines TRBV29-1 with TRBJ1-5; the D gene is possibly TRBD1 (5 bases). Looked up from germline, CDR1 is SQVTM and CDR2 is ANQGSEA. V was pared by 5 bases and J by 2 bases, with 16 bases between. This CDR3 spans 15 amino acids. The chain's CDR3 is CSVSGDDHGNQPQHF. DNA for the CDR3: TGCAGCGTTTCGGGGGATGATCATGGCAATCAGCCCCAGCATTTT.

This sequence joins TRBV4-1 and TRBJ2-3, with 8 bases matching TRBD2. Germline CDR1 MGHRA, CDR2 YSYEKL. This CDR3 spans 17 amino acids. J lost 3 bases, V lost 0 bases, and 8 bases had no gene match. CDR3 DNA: TGCGCCAGCAGCCAAGAGGTAGGCTTAGCGGGGACAGATACGCAGTATTTT. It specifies CASSQEVGLAGTDTQYF.

The CDR3 nucleotides read TGCGCCAGCAGCCAAGATCCCTGGAGCTACAATGAGCAGTTCTTC. It encodes CASSQDPWSYNEQFF. The chain couples TRBV4-3 to TRBJ2-1, with D hard to call. Trimming stripped 0 bases from V and 3 bases from J, with 9 bases between. CDR3 length: 15 amino acids. CDR1 and CDR2 from the germline V gene are LGHNA and YSLEER.

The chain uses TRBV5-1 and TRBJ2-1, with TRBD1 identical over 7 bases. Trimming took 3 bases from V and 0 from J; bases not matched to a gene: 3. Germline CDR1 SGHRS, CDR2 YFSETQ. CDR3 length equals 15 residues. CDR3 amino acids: CASSSGTASYNEQFF. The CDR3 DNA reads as TGCGCCAGCAGCTCGGGGACAGCCTCCTACAATGAGCAGTTCTTC. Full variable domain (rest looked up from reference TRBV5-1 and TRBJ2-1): KAGVTQTPRYLIKTRGQQVTLSCSPISGHRSVSWYQQTPGQGLQFLFEYFSETQRNKGNFPGRFSGRQFSNSRSEMNVSTLELGDSALYLCASSSGTASYNEQFFGPGTRLTVL.

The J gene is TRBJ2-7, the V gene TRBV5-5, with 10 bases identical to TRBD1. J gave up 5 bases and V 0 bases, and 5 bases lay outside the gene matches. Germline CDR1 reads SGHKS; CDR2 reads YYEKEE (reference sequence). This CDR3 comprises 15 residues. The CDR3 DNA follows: TGTGCCAGCAGCTTGGTCGGGACAGGGGTCGACGAGCAGTACTTC. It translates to CASSLVGTGVDEQYF.

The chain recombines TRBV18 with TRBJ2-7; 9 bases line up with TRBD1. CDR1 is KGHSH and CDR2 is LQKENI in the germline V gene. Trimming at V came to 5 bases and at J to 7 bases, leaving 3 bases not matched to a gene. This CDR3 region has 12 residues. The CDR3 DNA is TGTGCCAGCTCAGGGACAGGGCGGGAGCAGTACTTC. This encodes CASSGTGREQYF.

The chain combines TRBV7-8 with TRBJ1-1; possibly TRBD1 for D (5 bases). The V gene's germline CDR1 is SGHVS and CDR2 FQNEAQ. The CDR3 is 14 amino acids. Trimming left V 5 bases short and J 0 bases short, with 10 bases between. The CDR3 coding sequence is TGTGCCAGCAGCCTGACAGTTATGAACACTGAAGCTTTCTTT. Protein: CASSLTVMNTEAFF.

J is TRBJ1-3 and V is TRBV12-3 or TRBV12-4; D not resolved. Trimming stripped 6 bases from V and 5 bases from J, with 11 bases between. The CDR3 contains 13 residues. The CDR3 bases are TGTGCCAGCAGCCTGAGTAATCGAAACACCATATATTTT. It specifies CASSLSNRNTIYF.

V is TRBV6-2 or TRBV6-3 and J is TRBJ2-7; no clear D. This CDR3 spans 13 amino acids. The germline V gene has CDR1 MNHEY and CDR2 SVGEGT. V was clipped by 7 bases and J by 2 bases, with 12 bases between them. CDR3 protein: CASNPPLTYEQYF. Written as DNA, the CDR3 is TGTGCCAGCAACCCCCCCCTAACCTACGAGCAGTACTTC.

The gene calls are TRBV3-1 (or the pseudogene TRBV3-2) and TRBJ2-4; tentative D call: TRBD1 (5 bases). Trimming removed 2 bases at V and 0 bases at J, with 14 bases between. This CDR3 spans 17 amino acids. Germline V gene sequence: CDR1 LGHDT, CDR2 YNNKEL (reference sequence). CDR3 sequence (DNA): TGTGCCAGCAGCCAACGGAGACAGACACTAGCCAAAAACATTCAGTACTTC. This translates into CASSQRRQTLAKNIQYF.

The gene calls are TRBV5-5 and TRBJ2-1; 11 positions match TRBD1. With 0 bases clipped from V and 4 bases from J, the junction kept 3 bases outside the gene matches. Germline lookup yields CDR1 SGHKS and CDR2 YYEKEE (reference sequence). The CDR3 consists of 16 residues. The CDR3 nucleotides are TGTGCCAGCAGCTTGGTGGGACAGGGGGGTTACAATGAGCAGTTCTTC. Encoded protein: CASSLVGQGGYNEQFF.

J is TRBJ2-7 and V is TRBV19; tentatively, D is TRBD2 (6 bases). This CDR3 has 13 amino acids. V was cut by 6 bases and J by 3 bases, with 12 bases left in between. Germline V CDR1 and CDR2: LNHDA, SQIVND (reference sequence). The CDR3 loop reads CASSNSGVYEQYF. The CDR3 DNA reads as TGTGCCAGTAGCAACTCGGGAGTCTACGAGCAGTACTTC.

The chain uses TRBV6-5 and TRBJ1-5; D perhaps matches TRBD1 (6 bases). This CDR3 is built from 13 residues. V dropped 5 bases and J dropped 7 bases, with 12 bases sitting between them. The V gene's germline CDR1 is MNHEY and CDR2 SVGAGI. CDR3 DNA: TGTGCCAGCAGTCTGCCGGGACAACAGCCCCAGCATTTT. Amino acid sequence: CASSLPGQQPQHF.

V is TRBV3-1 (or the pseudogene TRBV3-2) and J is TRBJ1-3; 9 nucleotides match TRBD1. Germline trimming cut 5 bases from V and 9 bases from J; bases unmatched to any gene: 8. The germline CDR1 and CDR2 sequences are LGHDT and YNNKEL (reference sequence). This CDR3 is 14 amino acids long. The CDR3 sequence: CASSWGQGVGTIYF. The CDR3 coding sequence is TGTGCCAGCAGCTGGGGACAGGGTGTCGGCACCATATATTTT.